This T cell receptor beta chain was retrieved from a study of sequential checkpoint blockade in melanoma. As to treatment: randomized to nivolumab then ipilimumab (arm A) or the reverse (arm B). Profiled with immunoSEQ multiplex PCR; TCRdb holds only in-frame clones, not every one. Of 4,000 to 5,000 clones in the sample, about 24% are singletons; the top ten hold more than 25%. The CDR3 spans 14 residues. Deletions cut 8 bases from V and 6 bases from J, with 18 bases between. From germline, CDR1 is MNHGY and CDR2 SAAAGT. This clonotype was sampled from a human donor with melanoma. The chain combines TRBV6-8 with TRBJ2-3; maybe TRBD2 (6 bases). The sample was tumor tissue (inferred from file names), taken from a patient given nivolumab and ipilimumab in sequence. CDR3 residues: CASVGAGGLDTQYF. The CDR3 DNA follows: TGTGCCAGCGTGGGAGCGGGCGGCCTCGATACGCAGTATTTT.